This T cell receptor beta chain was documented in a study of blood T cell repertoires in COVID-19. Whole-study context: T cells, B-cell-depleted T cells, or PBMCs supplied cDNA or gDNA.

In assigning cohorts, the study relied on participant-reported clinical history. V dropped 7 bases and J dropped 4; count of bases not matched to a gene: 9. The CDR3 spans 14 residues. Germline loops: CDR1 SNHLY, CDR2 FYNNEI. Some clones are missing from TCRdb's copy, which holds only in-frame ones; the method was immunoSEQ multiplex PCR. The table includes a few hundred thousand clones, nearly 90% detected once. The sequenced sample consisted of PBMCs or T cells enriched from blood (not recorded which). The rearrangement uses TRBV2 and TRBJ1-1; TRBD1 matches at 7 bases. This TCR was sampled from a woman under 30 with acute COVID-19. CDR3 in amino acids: CASIPDRVGTEAFF. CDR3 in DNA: TGTGCCAGCATTCCTGACAGGGTCGGCACTGAAGCTTTCTTT.